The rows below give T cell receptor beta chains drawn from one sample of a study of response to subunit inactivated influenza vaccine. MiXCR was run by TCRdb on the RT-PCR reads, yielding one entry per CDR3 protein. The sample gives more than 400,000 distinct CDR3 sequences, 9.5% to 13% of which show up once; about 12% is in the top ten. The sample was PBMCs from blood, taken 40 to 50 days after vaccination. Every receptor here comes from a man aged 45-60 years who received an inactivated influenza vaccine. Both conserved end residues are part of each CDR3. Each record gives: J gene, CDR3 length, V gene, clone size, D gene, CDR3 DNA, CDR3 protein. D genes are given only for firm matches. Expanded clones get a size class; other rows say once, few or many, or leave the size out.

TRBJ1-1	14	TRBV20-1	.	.	TGCAGTGCTAGAGATCGCGAGGTGAACACTGAAGCTTTCTTT	CSARDREVNTEAFF
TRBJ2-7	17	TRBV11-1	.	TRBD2	TGTGCCAGCAGCTTAGCCGGAGGCGGGAGGGCCTGGAGCGAGCAGTACTTC	CASSLAGGGRAWSEQYF
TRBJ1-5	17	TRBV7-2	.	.	TGTGCCAGCAGCTTAGCTAGTGGGTCCTCTGGGAATCAGCCCCAGCATTTT	CASSLASGSSGNQPQHF
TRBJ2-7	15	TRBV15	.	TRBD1	TGTGCCACCAGCATATTAGGGACAGGGGCCTACGAGCAGTACTTC	CATSILGTGAYEQYF
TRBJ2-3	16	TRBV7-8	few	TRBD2	TGTGCCAGCAGCTTAGCGCTCAGCGGGAGTGGAGATACGCAGTATTTT	CASSLALSGSGDTQYF
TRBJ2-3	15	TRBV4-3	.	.	TGCGCCAGCAGCCAAGAATTTGACACCACAGATACGCAGTATTTT	CASSQEFDTTDTQYF
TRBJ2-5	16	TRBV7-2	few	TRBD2	TGTGCCAGCAGCTTACAAAAGGGACTAGGGAAAGAGACCCAGTACTTC	CASSLQKGLGKETQYF
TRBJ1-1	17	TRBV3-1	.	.	TGTGCCAGCAGCCAAGAGGTCAGGAGAAATACCAACACTGAAGCTTTCTTT	CASSQEVRRNTNTEAFF
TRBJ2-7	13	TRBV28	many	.	TGTGCCAGCAGTTTTACAGGGAGGTACGAGCAGTACTTC	CASSFTGRYEQYF
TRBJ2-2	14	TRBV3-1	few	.	TGTGCCAGCAGCCAAGCCTATAACACCGGGGAGCTGTTTTTT	CASSQAYNTGELFF
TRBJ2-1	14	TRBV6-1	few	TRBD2	TGTGCCACCCAGCGGGGGGATTCCTACAATGAGCAGTTCTTC	CATQRGDSYNEQFF
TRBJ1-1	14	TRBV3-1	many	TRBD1	TGTGCCAGCAGCCACAGGGACAGGCCGAGGAGAGCTTTCTTT	CASSHRDRPRRAFF
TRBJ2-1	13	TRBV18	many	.	TGTGCCAGCTCACAGGGGACACAAAATGAGCAGTTCTTC	CASSQGTQNEQFF
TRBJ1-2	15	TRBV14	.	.	TGTGCCAGCAGCCAAGTGGTCAGTACCTTCTATGGCTACACCTTC	CASSQVVSTFYGYTF
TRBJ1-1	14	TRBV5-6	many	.	TGTGCCAGCAGCTTGGAGTCGTGGCCAGCTGAAGCTTTCTTT	CASSLESWPAEAFF
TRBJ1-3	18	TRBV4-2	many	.	TGTGCCAGCAGCCAAGAAAGGGGAAGCGGCTTCTCTGGAAACACCATATATTTT	CASSQERGSGFSGNTIYF
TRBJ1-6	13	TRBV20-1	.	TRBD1	TGCAGTGGGGGGACAGGGCTTAATTCACCCCTCCACTTT	CSGGTGLNSPLHF
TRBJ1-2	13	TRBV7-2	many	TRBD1	TGTGCCAGCAGCATAGACAGGGACTATGGCTACACCTTC	CASSIDRDYGYTF
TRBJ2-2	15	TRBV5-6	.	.	TGTGCCAGCAGGACCATGGCAGGGGACACCGGGGAGCTGTTTTTT	CASRTMAGDTGELFF
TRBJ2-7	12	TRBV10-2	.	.	TGCGCCAGCAGTGTCTCTATCCGCGAGCAGTACTTC	CASSVSIREQYF
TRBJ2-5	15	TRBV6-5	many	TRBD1	TGTGCCAGCAGTTACTCAGGACAGGGAAGCGAGACCCAGTACTTC	CASSYSGQGSETQYF
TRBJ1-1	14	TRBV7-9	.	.	TGTGCCAGCAGCCCCGGGGCCACTGGGGTAGAAGCTTTCTTT	CASSPGATGVEAFF